The 7 T cell receptor beta chains below were found in one sample sequenced in a study of CD8+CD57+ T cells in acquired aplastic anemia. TCR beta VDJ and CDR3 profiles were obtained from a genomic DNA template. TCRdb analysed the reads with MiXCR anew, one entry per CDR3 protein. The data show 400,000 to 450,000 distinct CDR3 sequences, about two thirds seen once. Specimen: sorted CD4+, CD8+, or CD8+CD57+ T cells (not recorded which) from PBMCs. Receptors were obtained from a human donor in good health, serving as a control.

The chain uses TRBV5-4 and TRBJ2-2; D is undetermined. Trimming cost V 2 bases and J 5 bases, with 13 bases left between them. Germline CDR1 is SGHNT and CDR2 is YYREEE (reference sequence). The CDR3 sequence is 15 residues long. For the CDR3, the DNA is TGTGCCAGCAGCTTAGGAGCTAGTTTTACCGGGGAGCTGTTTTTT. Its protein is CASSLGASFTGELFF.

The V and J genes are TRBV11-1 and TRBJ1-3, with D possibly matching TRBD1 (5 bases). Germline lookup yields CDR1 SGHAT and CDR2 FQDESV (reference sequence). Trimming took off 2 bases at V and 2 bases at J, with 7 bases between the two ends. The CDR3 is made up of 14 amino acids. The CDR3: CASSLSDTGNTIYF. CDR3 DNA: TGTGCCAGCAGCTTATCGGACACTGGAAACACCATATATTTT. Based on the CDR3 plus reference TRBV11-1 and TRBJ1-3, the full variable domain is EAEVAQSPRYKITEKSQAVAFWCDPISGHATLYWYRQILGQGPELLVQFQDESVVDDSQLPKDRFSAERLKGVDSTLKIQPAELGDSAMYLCASSLSDTGNTIYFGEGSWLTVV.

Concerning this clonotype itself: Because the CDR3's place on the DNA is in doubt, the DNA is left out and the CDR3 is given as listed by TCRdb. This chain links TRBV7-6 with TRBJ2-1. The CDR3 adds up to 14 amino acids, both ends counted. Germline V lookup: CDR1 SGHVS, CDR2 FNYEAQ. CDR3 region: CASSLVGNEQFFGF.

The chain employs TRBV19 and TRBJ1-5, with 8 bases identical to TRBD1. The CDR3 contains 16 residues. Germline V gene lookup returns CDR1 LNHDA and CDR2 SQIVND (reference sequence). Trimming at V came to 4 bases and at J to 4 bases, leaving 9 bases not matched to a gene. The CDR3 here is CASSTRQGFGNQPQHF. CDR3 DNA: TGTGCCAGTAGTACCAGACAGGGGTTTGGAAATCAGCCCCAGCATTTT.

The chain joins TRBV7-2 to TRBJ1-2; D remains unclear. The ends were cut back, 6 bases at V and 11 bases at J, with 22 bases in the middle. CDR1 is SGHTA, CDR2 FQGNSA, per germline. CDR3 length: 14 residues. This CDR3 reads CASSPGRAKYLYTF. The CDR3 region has the DNA TGTGCCAGCAGTCCCGGGCGGGCCAAGTATCTGTACACCTTC.

The V gene is TRBV7-9, the J gene TRBJ2-3; a weak D match, TRBD1 (5 bases). With 8 bases removed from V and 12 bases from J, the gap between germline ends came to 30 bases. CDR1 SEHNR and CDR2 FQNEAQ come from the germline V gene (reference sequence). The CDR3 has 16 residues. The CDR3 loop reads CASSTQGDGSPLHQYF. The CDR3 region has the DNA TGTGCCAGCTCGACCCAGGGTGATGGGTCACCCCTCCACCAGTATTTT. Combining the CDR3 with reference TRBV7-9 and TRBJ2-3 gives the whole variable domain DTGVSQNPRHKITKRGQNVTFRCDPISEHNRLYWYRQTLGQGPEFLTYFQNEAQLEKSRLLSDRFSAERPKGSFSTLEIQRTEQGDSAMYLCASSTQGDGSPLHQYFGPGTRLTVL.

In regard to this clonotype: Germline and junction disagree at one end, which may indicate a read error. The chain employs TRBV2 and TRBJ1-1; D not certain. Germline loops: CDR1 SNHLY, CDR2 FYNNEI. CDR3 length: 15 amino acids. The CDR3 reads CAIRRTAGFNTEPFF. The CDR3 nucleotides read TGTGCCATCAGGCGGACCGCGGGGTTTAACACTGAACCTTTTTTT.